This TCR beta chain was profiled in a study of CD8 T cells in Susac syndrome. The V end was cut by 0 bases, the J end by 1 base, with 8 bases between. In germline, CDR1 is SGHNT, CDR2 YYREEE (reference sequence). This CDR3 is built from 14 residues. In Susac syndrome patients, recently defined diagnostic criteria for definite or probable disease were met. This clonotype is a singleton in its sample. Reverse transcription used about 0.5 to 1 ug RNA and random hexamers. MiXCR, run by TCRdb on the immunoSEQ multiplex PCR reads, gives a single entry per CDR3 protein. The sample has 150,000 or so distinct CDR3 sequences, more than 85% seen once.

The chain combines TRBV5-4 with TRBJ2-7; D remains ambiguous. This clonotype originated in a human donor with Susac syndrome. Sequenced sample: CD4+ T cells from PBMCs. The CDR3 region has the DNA TGTGCCAGCAGCTTGGATTACCGTTCCTACGAGCAGTACTTC. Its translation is CASSLDYRSYEQYF.